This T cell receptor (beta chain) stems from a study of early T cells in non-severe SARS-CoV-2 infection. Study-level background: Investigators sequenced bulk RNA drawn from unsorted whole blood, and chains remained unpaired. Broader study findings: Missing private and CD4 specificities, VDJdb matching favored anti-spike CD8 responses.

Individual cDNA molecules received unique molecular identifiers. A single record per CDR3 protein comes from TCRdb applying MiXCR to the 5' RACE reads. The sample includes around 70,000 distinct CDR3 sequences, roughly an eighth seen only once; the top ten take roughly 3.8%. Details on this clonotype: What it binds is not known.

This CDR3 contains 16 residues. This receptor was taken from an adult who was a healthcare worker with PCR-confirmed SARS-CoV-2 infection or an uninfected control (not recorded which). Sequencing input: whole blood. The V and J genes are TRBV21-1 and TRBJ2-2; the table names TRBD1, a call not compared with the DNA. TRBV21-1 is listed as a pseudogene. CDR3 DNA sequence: TGTGCCAGCAGCAAAGGGACAGGGGCGAACACCGGGGAGCTGATTTTT. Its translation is CASSKGTGANTGELIF.